This entry concerns a single TCR beta chain. The sample comes from a study of blood T cell repertoires in COVID-19. The assay was immunoSEQ multiplex PCR, and TCRdb's table has in-frame clones only and misses some. The sample carries roughly 180,000 clones, 80% to 90% recorded once. Germline V gene data show CDR1 as SGHVS and CDR2 as FQNEAQ. The CDR3 has 16 amino acids. The germline V and J ends were trimmed by 1 base and 2 bases, with 14 bases remaining between them. This chain uses TRBV7-8 with TRBJ1-2, with D possibly being TRBD1 (5 bases). This sequence originates from a woman in her forties or fifties with COVID-19, enrolled during active disease. Input material: peripheral blood. The chain's CDR3 is CASSLEGWAANYGYTF. The CDR3, as DNA: TGTGCCAGCAGCTTAGAGGGGTGGGCCGCGAACTATGGCTACACCTTC. Looking up the rest from reference TRBV7-8 and TRBJ1-2 gives the full variable domain: GAGVSQSPRYKVAKRGQDVALRCDPISGHVSLFWYQQALGQGPEFLTYFQNEAQLDKSGLPSDRFFAERPEGSVSTLKIQRTQQEDSAVYLCASSLEGWAANYGYTFGSGTRLTVV.